This T cell receptor (beta chain) came from a study of beta chain features in type 1 diabetes. Findings of the study overall: A cDNA-based sequencing approach could over-represent cells with high TCR expression.

This clone was counted a few times. The antigen remains unidentified. Reverse transcribing all isolated RNA meant expressed TCRB transcripts were sequenced. The data were produced by immunoSEQ multiplex PCR, yet TCRdb's version contains in-frame clones alone and is incomplete. This sample has fewer than 650,000 clones, with around a sixth found just once. The germline CDR1 and CDR2 sequences are SGHTS and YDEGEE. V was pared by 2 bases and J by 7 bases, with 8 bases between. This CDR3 spans 12 amino acids. This receptor was obtained from a man aged 18 to 29 in good health. V is TRBV5-8 and J is TRBJ2-3; D is tentatively TRBD1 or TRBD2 (5 bases each). The source material was naive CD4+ T cells from blood. CDR3 sequence (DNA): TGTGCCAGCAGCTTAGGGACCAATACGCAGTATTTT. This translates into CASSLGTNTQYF.